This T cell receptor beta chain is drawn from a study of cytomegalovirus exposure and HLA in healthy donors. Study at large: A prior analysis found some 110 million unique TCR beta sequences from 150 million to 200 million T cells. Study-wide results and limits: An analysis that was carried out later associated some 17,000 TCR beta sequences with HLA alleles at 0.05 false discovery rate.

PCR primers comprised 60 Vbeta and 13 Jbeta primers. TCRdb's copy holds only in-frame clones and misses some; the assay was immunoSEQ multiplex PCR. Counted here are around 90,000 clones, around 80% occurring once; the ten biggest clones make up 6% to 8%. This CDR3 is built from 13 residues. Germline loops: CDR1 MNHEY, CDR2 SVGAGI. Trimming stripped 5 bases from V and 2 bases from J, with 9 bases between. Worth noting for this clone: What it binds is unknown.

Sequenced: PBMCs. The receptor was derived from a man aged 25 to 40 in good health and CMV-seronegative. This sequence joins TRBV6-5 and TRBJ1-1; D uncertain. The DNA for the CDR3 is TGTGCCAGCAGTACAGCTCACAACACTGAAGCTTTCTTT. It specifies CASSTAHNTEAFF.